Sequencing of this TCR beta chain was carried out in a study of monozygotic twins with cystic fibrosis. Overall study findings and caveats: J usage was most co-twin-similar in 8 of 16 pairs, V in 13.

The CDR3 covers 15 residues. Per the germline V gene, CDR1 is SGHRS and CDR2 is YFSETQ. With 5 bases removed from V and 1 base from J, the gap between germline ends came to 15 bases. Here immunoSEQ multiplex PCR was the method, and the copy in TCRdb shows in-frame clones only, minus some. The table includes just under 20,000 clones, 75% to 95% detected once. Comment on this clone: The antigen is undetermined.

This sequence was found in a girl aged 2 to 9 with cystic fibrosis. The rearrangement uses TRBV5-1 and TRBJ1-1, with D unclear. Sequenced: blood. CDR3 in DNA: TGCGCCAGCAGGTATTTTGGGGAAGGGAACACTGAAGCTTTCTTT. Its translation: CASRYFGEGNTEAFF.